The present T cell receptor beta chain was sequenced within a study of coeliac disease. Study-wide context: Refractory coeliac disease type I meant no gluten-free diet response for over 12 months. Study-level points and caveats: Few TRB amino acid sequences were shared between samples; most were unique.

The assay was immunoSEQ multiplex PCR, and TCRdb's table has in-frame clones only and misses some. The sample has some 8,700 clones; approximately 60% are singletons. CDR3 length: 16 residues. The ends lost 5 bases at V and 1 base at J; junction bases unmatched: 8. Germline V gene sequence: CDR1 MGHRA, CDR2 YSYEKL. This clone occurred a few times. Its antigen is undetermined. The rearrangement joins TRBV4-1 to TRBJ2-3, with TRBD2 identical over 8 bases. Sequences were obtained from intraepithelial lymphocytes from the gut. This TCR came from a woman in her fifties or sixties with celiac disease. The CDR3 region has the DNA TGCGCCAGCAGCTCGAGCGGGAGTGGGGGCACAGATACGCAGTATTTT. Translating it yields CASSSSGSGGTDTQYF.